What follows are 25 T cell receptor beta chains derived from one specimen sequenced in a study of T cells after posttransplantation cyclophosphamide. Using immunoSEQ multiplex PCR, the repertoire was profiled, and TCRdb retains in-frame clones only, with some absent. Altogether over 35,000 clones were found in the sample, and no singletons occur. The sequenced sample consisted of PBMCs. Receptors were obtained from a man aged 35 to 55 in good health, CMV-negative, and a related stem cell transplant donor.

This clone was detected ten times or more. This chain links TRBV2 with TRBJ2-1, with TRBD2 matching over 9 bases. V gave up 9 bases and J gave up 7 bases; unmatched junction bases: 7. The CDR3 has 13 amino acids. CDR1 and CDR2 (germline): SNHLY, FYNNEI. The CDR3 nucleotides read TGTGCCAGAAGAGGTAGCGGGAGTAATGAGCAGTTCTTC. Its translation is CARRGSGSNEQFF. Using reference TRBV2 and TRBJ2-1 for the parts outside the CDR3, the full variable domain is EPEVTQTPSHQVTQMGQEVILRCVPISNHLYFYWYRQILGQKVEFLVSFYNNEISEKSEIFDDQFSVERPDGSNFTLKIRSTKLEDSAMYFCARRGSGSNEQFFGPGTRLTVL.

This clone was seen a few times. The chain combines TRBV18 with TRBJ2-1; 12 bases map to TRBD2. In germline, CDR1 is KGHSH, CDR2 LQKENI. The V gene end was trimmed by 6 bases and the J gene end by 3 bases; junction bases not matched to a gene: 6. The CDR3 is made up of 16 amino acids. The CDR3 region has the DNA TGTGCCAGCTCGCCTACTAGCGGGAGGTTCTACAATGAGCAGTTCTTC. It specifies CASSPTSGRFYNEQFF.

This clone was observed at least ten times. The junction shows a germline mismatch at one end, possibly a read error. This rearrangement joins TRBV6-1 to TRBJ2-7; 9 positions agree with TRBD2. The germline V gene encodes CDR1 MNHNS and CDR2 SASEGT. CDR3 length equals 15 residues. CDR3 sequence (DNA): TGTGCCAGCAGGGAAGGACTAGCGTCTACCTACGAGCAGTACTTC. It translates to CASREGLASTYEQYF.

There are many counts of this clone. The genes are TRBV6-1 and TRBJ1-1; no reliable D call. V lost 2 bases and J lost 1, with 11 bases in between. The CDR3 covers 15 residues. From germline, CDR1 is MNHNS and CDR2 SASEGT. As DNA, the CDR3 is TGTGCCAGCAGTGAAAATGGTGGCCCGAACACTGAAGCTTTCTTT. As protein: CASSENGGPNTEAFF.

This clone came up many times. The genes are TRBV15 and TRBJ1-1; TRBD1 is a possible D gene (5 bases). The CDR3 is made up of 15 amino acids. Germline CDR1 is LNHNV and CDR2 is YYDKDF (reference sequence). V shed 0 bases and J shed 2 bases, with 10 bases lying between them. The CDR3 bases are TGTGCCACCAGCAGAGAGGGAAGGGGAAACACTGAAGCTTTCTTT. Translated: CATSREGRGNTEAFF.

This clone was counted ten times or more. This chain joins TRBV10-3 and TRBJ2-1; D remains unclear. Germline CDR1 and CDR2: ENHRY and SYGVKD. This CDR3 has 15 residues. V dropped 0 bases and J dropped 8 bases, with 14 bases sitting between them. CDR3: CAISESSNPPDEQFF. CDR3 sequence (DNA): TGTGCCATCAGTGAGTCCTCGAACCCGCCGGATGAGCAGTTCTTC.

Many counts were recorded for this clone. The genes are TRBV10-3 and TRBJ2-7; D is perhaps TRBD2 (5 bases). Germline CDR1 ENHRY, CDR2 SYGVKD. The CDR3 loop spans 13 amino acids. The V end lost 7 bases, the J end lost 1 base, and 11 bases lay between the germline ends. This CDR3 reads CAITGGRSYEQYF. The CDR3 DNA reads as TGTGCCATCACCGGAGGACGTTCCTACGAGCAGTACTTC.

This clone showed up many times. DNA for the CDR3: TGTGCCAGCCGATCGGCTCTGGGAGGATATAACACAGATACGCAGTATTTT. Protein product: CASRSALGGYNTDTQYF. J is TRBJ2-3 and V is TRBV19; D perhaps matches TRBD2 (6 bases). V was shortened by 9 bases and J by 2 bases, with 24 bases between the two germline ends. The CDR3 has 17 amino acids. Germline V gene sequence: CDR1 LNHDA, CDR2 SQIVND (reference sequence).

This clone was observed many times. The CDR3 sequence: CASSLGVGGAADTEAFF. CDR3 in DNA: TGTGCCAGCAGCTTAGGGGTGGGAGGGGCCGCGGACACTGAAGCTTTCTTT. V gene TRBV11-2 combines with J gene TRBJ1-1; D is perhaps TRBD1 (5 bases). The CDR3 is 17 amino acids. V was clipped by 1 base and J by 3 bases, with 18 bases between them. Germline V lookup: CDR1 SGHAT, CDR2 FQNNGV.

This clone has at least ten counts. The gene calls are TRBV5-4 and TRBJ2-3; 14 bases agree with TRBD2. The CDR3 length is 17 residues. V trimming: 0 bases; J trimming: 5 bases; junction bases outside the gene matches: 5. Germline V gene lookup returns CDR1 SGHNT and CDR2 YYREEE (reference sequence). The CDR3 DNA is TGTGCCAGCAGCTTGGAGGGACTAGCGGGAGCTAAAGATACGCAGTATTTT. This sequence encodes CASSLEGLAGAKDTQYF.

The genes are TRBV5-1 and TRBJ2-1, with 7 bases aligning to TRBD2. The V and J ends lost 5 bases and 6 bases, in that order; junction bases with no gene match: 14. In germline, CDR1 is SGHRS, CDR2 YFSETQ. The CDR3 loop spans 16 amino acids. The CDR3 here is CASRSTGGSVSNEQFF. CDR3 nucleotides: TGCGCCAGCAGGTCCACGGGGGGAAGTGTGTCCAATGAGCAGTTCTTC.

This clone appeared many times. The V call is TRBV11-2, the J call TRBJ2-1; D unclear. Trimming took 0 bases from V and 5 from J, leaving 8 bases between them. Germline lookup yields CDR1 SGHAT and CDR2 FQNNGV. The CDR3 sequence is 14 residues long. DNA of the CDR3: TGTGCCAGCAGCTTAGATAAAGCTAACAATGAGCAGTTCTTC. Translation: CASSLDKANNEQFF.

This chain's CDR3 is CASSLLGGWDEKLFF. The DNA of the CDR3 is TGTGCCAGCAGCTTATTAGGGGGCTGGGATGAAAAACTGTTTTTT. The V gene is TRBV7-2, the J gene TRBJ1-4; 7 positions agree with TRBD1. The germline CDR1 and CDR2 sequences are SGHTA and FQGNSA. J lost 6 bases, V lost 2 bases, and 6 bases had no gene match. The CDR3 has 15 residues.

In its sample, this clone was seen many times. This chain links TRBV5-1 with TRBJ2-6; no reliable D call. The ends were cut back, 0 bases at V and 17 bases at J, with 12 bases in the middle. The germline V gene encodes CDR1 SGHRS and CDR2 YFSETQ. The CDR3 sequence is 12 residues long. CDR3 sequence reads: CASSLGLRGLTF. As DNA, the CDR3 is TGCGCCAGCAGCTTGGGACTGCGTGGTTTGACTTTC.

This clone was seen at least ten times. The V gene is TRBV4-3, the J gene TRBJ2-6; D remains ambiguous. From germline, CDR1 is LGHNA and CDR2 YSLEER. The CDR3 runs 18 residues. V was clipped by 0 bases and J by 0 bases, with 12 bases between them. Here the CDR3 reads CASSQDLAGSSGANVLTF. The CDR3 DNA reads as TGCGCCAGCAGCCAAGATTTAGCCGGTAGCTCTGGGGCCAACGTCCTGACTTTC.

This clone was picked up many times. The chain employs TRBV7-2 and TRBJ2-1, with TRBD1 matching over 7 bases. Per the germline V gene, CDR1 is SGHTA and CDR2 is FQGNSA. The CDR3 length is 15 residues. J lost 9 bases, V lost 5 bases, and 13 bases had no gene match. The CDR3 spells CASSMSQGLRIEQFF. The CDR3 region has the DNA TGTGCCAGCAGCATGTCACAGGGGTTGAGAATTGAGCAGTTCTTC.

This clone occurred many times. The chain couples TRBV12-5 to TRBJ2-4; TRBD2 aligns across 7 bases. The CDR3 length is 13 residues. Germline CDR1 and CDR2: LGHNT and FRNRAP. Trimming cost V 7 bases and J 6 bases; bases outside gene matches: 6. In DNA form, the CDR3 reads TGTGCTAGTGTCCCGGGAGGATTAAACATTCAGTACTTC. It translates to CASVPGGLNIQYF.

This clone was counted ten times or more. The CDR3 DNA follows: TGTGCCAGCAGCTTAGGGAGGCGAGAGACCCAGTACTTC. Translation: CASSLGRRETQYF. The rearrangement joins TRBV7-2 to TRBJ2-5; tentatively, D is TRBD2 (5 bases). V was pared by 1 base and J by 4 bases, with 7 bases between. CDR3 length: 13 amino acids. From germline, CDR1 is SGHTA and CDR2 FQGNSA. Filled out from reference TRBV7-2 and TRBJ2-5, the complete variable domain reads GAGVSQSPSNKVTEKGKDVELRCDPISGHTALYWYRQSLGQGLEFLIYFQGNSAPDKSGLPSDRFSAERTGGSVSTLTIQRTQQEDSAVYLCASSLGRRETQYFGPGTRLLVL.

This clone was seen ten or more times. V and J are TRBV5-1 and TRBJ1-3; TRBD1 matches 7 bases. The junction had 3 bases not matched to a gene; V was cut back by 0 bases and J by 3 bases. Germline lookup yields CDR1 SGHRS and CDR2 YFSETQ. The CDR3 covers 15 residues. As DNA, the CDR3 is TGCGCCAGCAGCTTGGAGGGGGCGCGTGGAAACACCATATATTTT. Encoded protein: CASSLEGARGNTIYF.

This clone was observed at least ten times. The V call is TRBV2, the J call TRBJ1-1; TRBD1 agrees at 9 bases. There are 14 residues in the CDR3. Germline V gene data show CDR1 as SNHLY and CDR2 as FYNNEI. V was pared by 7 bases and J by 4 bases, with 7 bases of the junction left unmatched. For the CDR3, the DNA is TGTGCCAGCACCGACCAGACAGGGGGCACTGAAGCTTTCTTT. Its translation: CASTDQTGGTEAFF.

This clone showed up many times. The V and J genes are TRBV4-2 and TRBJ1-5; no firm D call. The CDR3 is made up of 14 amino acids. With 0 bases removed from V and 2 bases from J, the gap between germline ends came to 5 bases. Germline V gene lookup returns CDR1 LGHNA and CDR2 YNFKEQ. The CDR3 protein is CASSQERGNQPQHF. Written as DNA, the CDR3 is TGTGCCAGCAGCCAAGAGAGGGGCAATCAGCCCCAGCATTTT.

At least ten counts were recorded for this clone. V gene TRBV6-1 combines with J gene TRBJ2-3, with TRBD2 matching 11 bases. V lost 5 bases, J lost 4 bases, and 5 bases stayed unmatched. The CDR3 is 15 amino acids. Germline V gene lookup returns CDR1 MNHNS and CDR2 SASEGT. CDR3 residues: CASSLGLAVPDTQYF. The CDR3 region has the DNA TGTGCCAGCAGTCTGGGACTAGCGGTCCCAGATACGCAGTATTTT.

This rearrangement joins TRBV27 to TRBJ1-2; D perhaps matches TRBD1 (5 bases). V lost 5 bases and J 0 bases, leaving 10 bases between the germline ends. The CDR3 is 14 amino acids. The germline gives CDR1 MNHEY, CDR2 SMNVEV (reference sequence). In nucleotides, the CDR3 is TGTGCCAGCAGTCTCACAGGACCTAACTATGGCTACACCTTC. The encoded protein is CASSLTGPNYGYTF.

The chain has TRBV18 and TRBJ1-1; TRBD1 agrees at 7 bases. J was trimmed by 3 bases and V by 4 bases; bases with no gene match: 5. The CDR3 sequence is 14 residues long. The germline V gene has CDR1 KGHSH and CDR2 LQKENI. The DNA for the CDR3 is TGTGCCAGCTCACTACAGGGGCTGGACACTGAAGCTTTCTTT. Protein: CASSLQGLDTEAFF.

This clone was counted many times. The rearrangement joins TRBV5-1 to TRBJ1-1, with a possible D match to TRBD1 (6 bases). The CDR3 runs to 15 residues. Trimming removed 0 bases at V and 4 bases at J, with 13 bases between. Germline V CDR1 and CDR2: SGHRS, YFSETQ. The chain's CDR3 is CASSLDATGSTEAFF. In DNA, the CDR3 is TGCGCCAGCAGCTTGGATGCAACAGGGTCCACTGAAGCTTTCTTT.